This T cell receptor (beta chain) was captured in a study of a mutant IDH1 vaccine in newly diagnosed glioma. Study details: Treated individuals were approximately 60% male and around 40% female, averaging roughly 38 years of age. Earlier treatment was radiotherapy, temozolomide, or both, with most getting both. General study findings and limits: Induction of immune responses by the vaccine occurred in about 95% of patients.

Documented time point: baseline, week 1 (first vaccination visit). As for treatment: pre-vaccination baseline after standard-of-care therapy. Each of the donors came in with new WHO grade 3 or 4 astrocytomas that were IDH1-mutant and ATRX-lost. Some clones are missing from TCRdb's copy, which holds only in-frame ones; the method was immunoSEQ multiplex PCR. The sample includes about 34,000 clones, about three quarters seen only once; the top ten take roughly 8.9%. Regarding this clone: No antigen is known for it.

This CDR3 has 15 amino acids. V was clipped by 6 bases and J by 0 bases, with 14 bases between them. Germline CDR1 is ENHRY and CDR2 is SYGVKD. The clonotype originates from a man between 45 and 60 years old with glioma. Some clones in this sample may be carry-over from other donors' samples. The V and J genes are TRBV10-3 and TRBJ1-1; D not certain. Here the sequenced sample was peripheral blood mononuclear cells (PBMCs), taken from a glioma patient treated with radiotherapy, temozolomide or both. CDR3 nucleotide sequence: TGTGCCATCAGCAACCAACGCCGGATGAACACTGAAGCTTTCTTT. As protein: CAISNQRRMNTEAFF.